Sequencing of this TCR beta chain was carried out in a study of regulatory T cells in long-lasting Graves disease. Study-level points and caveats: Favored gene segments in persistent disease were TRBV28, TRBJ1-2 and TRBJ2-5.

Relying on iRepertoire HTBI primers and Arm-PCR of CDR3 regions, the team built TCR beta libraries. TCRdb re-analysed the multiplex PCR reads in MiXCR, keeping a single row per CDR3 protein. The data show around 500,000 distinct CDR3 sequences, approximately 15% seen once. Germline CDR1 and CDR2: MNHNS and SASEGT. CDR3 size: 18 residues. The trim removed 5 bases at V and 3 bases at J, leaving 13 bases unmatched. Documented time point: newly diagnosed GD, antithyroid drugs for less than 3 months. Preparation of the TCR library used RNA extracted from PBMCs. This clonotype has a handful of counts. Its antigen is unidentified. The sample also formed part of further work on T cells in Graves' hyperthyroidism and ophthalmopathy.

The receptor comes from a young man with Graves disease. The sample here was peripheral blood mononuclear cells (PBMCs), taken at new diagnosis, from a patient treated with antithyroid drugs. The J gene is TRBJ2-1, the V gene TRBV6-1; 10 nucleotides match TRBD2. The CDR3 loop reads CASSPEDLAGVGYNEQFF. The CDR3 DNA reads as TGTGCCAGCAGTCCTGAGGACCTAGCGGGAGTGGGCTACAATGAGCAGTTCTTC.